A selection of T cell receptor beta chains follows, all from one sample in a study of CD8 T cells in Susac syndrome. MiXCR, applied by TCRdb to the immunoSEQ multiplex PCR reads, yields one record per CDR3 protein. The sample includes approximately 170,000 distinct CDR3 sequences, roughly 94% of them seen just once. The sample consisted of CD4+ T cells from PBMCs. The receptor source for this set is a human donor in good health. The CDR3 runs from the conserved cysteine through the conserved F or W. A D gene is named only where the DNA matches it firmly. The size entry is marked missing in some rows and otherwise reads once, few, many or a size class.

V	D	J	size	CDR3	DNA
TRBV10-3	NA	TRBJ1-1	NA	CAITTEAGAFF	TGTGCCATCACCACAGAGGCAGGAGCTTTCTTT
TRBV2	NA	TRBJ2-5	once	CASSVNGRETQYF	TGTGCCAGCAGTGTCAACGGGCGAGAGACCCAGTACTTC
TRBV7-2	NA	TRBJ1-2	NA	CASSLNGGLYGYTF	TGTGCCAGCAGCCTGAACGGGGGCTTATATGGCTACACCTTC
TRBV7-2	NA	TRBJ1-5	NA	CASSLRGLGQPQHF	TGTGCCAGCAGCTTAAGAGGGTTAGGTCAGCCCCAGCATTTT
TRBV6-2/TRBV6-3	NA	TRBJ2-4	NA	CASSYSVGIQYF	TGTGCCAGCAGTTACTCCGTCGGCATTCAGTACTTC
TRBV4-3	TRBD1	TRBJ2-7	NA	CASSQGDRGFNEQYF	TGCGCCAGCAGCCAAGGGGACAGGGGTTTCAACGAGCAGTACTTC
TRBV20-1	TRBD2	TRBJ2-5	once	CSARDLGGSRRGGTQYF	TGCAGTGCTAGAGATTTGGGGGGGAGCCGTCGGGGCGGGACCCAGTACTTC
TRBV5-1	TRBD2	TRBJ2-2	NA	CASRDLAGSNTGELFF	TGCGCCAGCAGGGACCTAGCGGGGTCGAACACCGGGGAGCTGTTTTTT
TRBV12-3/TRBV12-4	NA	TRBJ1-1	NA	CASSPQTSNTEAFF	TGTGCCAGCAGTCCGCAGACATCGAACACTGAAGCTTTCTTT
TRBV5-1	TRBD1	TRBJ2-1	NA	CASSEEGALSYNEQFF	TGCGCCAGCAGCGAAGAGGGGGCCCTCTCCTACAATGAGCAGTTCTTC
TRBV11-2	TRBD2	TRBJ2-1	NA	CASSQPLRGVYNEQFF	TGTGCCAGCAGCCAACCTCTGCGGGGGGTGTACAATGAGCAGTTCTTC
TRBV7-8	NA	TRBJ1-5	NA	CASSLVPSSPQSPQHF	TGTGCCAGCAGCTTAGTTCCCAGCAGCCCTCAGAGCCCCCAGCATTTT
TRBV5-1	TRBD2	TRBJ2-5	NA	CASTRLAGAQGTQYF	TGCGCCAGCACGAGGCTAGCGGGGGCCCAAGGGACCCAGTACTTC
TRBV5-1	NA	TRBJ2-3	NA	CASSVLQGLGTDTQYF	TGCGCCAGCAGCGTCCTACAGGGTTTGGGCACAGATACGCAGTATTTT
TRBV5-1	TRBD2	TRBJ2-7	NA	CASSPTSSSAEQYF	TGCGCCAGCAGTCCGACTAGCTCAAGCGCCGAGCAGTACTTC
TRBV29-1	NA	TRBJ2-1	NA	CSAFVDLSYNEQFF	TGCAGCGCCTTTGTCGACCTGTCCTACAATGAGCAGTTCTTC
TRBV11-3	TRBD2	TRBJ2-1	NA	CASSPTSGDGEQFF	TGTGCCAGCAGCCCGACTAGCGGAGACGGAGAGCAGTTCTTC
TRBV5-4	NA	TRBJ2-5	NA	CASSLDRVIQETQYF	TGTGCCAGCAGCTTGGACAGGGTCATCCAAGAGACCCAGTACTTC
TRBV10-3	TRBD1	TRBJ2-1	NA	CAINGQGLNEQFF	TGTGCCATCAATGGACAGGGGTTAAATGAGCAGTTCTTC
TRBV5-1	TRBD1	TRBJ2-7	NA	CASSWSRDRTFYEQYF	TGCGCCAGCAGTTGGTCCCGGGACAGGACCTTCTACGAGCAGTACTTC
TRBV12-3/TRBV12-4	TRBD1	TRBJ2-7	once	CASSRRQGAYEQYF	TGTGCCAGCAGTAGGCGACAGGGGGCCTACGAGCAGTACTTC
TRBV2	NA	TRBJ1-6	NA	CASQRRNSPLHF	TGTGCCAGCCAACGGAGGAATTCACCCCTCCACTTT
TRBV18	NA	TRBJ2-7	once	CASSGHYEQYF	TGTGCCAGCTCGGGTCACTACGAGCAGTACTTC
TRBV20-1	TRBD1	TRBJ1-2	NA	CSADTRTGINYGYTF	TGCAGTGCTGATACTAGGACAGGAATTAACTATGGCTACACCTTC
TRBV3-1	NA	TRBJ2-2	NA	CASSPHTLPTGELFF	TGTGCCAGCAGCCCCCACACGCTACCCACCGGGGAGCTGTTTTTT